This record covers a single TCR beta chain. This CDR3 region has 17 residues. J was trimmed by 1 base and V by 5 bases; bases with no gene match: 8. Germline V gene sequence: CDR1 PRHDT, CDR2 FYEKMQ (reference sequence). These data originate in a study of blood T cell repertoires in COVID-19. Study-wide background: Samples representing acute and convalescent COVID-19 were sourced from the United States, Italy and Spain.

Original handling: Estimation of nucleated cell counts relied on the amplification of reference gene primers. Data came from immunoSEQ multiplex PCR; TCRdb stores just in-frame clones and leaves some out. The V and J calls and clone size come from that table; D and trimming were worked out from the DNA. The sample lists about 480,000 clones; 89% were seen once. The specimen was peripheral blood. The TCR was taken from a young man with COVID-19, enrolled during active disease. V is TRBV13 and J is TRBJ2-3, with 11 bases that match TRBD2. CDR3 sequence reads: CASSLTSGGGRTDTQYF. The CDR3 region has the DNA TGTGCCAGCAGCCTCACTAGCGGGGGCGGTCGCACAGATACGCAGTATTTT.